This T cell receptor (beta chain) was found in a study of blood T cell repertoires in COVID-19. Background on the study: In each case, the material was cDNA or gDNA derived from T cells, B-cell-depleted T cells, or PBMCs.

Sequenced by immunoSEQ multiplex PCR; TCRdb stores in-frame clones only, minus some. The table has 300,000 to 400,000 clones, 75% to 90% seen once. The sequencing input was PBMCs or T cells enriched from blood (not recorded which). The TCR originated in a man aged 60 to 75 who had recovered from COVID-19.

DNA for the CDR3: TGCGCCAGCAGCTGGGACTCGCCCTCCTACAATGAGCAGTTCTTC. It encodes CASSWDSPSYNEQFF. The rearrangement links TRBV5-1 to TRBJ2-1; D is perhaps TRBD2 (6 bases). This CDR3 is 15 amino acids long. CDR1 and CDR2 from the germline V gene are SGHRS and YFSETQ. Trimming took off 3 bases at V and 0 bases at J, with 10 bases between the two ends.